Described below is a single TCR beta chain sequence and its context. This receptor's antigen is unknown. No base quality information exists; no much larger clone differs at one position. Trimmed from V: 3 bases; trimmed from J: 2 bases; junction bases lacking a gene match: 15. Counted from cysteine to phenylalanine, this CDR3 has 19 amino acids. The sequence is cut down to CDR3 DNA, 57 bases in frame from base 1. This specimen comes from a study of T cell responses to AZD1222 COVID-19 vaccine (dated by TCRdb to the early 2020s). The study in broad terms: TCR sequencing covered fewer than 250 trial participants: 207 given two doses of AZD1222 and 26 given two doses of MenACWY control vaccine. Trial participants were enrolled into age subgroups of 18-55, 56-69 and 70-plus years, which contained roughly 150, 30 and 60 TCR-sequenced participants, respectively.

The sample's time point label is to be understood as: baseline before first vaccination. What this sample's treatment or condition label stands for: meningococcal conjugate vaccine given as trial control. Vaccinee samples were obtained from the UK trials COV001 and COV002, which included a single-blind randomized controlled phase 2/3 trial of AZD1222 (ChAdOx1 nCoV-19) in healthy adults. For TCRbeta chain sequencing, PBMC samples from trial participants were taken at day 0 and at day 28 after the second dose. The CDR3 regions of human TCRbeta chains were subjected to immunosequencing. For the original study's pipeline: Repertoire TCRs were checked for matches against a reference library of SARS-CoV-2-specific TCRs that had been generated using the MIRA antigen-specificity platform. Breadth was defined as the fraction of unique TCRs that were SARS-CoV-2-associated. Depth was defined as the fraction of total T cells that were SARS-CoV-2-associated. Using the MIRA data, each spike-specific TCR was assigned both to the spike region to which the TCR was reactive and to a CD4 or CD8 class. Log10-transformed breadth and depth values were compared by one-way ANOVA with Sidak's multiple comparisons tests. As stored in TCRdb, this immuneACCESS dataset retains in-frame rearrangements with V and J assigned. A fraction of the clones does not appear; measured against another copy, unresolved V genes explain less than half of the discrepancy, and the remainder lacks a known reason. The D gene and trimming were derived from the DNA, and the V and J assignments and clone size from that table. The sample has some 200,000 clones on record, just over 90% of them singletons. 0.95% to 1.1% of the sample is in the top ten clones.

Overall results and qualifications from the work: Because no day 14 peak-response samples were available, repertoires were characterized only after the peak T cell response. The 56-69-year group was small, and its depth increase did not reach significance, likely because of low power. Conclusions about previously exposed vaccinees are limited, since just five or six AZD1222 recipients were seropositive for SARS-CoV-2 at baseline. Epitopes outside the regions mutated in the B.1.351 and B.1.1.7 variants were reportedly recognized by nearly half of the unique spike-specific TCRs. Participants were mostly white British and included more females than males, and it was suggested by the authors that clonal diversity may have been underestimated. CD4 TCRs associated with the vaccine covered the entire spike protein, and the dominant responses were in regions 160-218 and 743-854. After two AZD1222 doses, spike-specific TCR breadth and depth were significantly higher than at day 0 and than in MenACWY recipients.

The rearranged chain carries TRBV5-3 and TRBJ1-4, with TRBD1 matching 8 junction bases. TRBV5-3 is assigned to the ORF class and has an uncertain function. The receptor was isolated from an adult in good health. The sample in question was peripheral blood, obtained on day 0 of MenACWY control vaccination. The sequenced DNA: TGTGCCAGAAGCTCCTTTAATCCTGGGACAGGTAGGACTAATGAAAAACTGTTTTTT. This encodes CARSSFNPGTGRTNEKLFF.